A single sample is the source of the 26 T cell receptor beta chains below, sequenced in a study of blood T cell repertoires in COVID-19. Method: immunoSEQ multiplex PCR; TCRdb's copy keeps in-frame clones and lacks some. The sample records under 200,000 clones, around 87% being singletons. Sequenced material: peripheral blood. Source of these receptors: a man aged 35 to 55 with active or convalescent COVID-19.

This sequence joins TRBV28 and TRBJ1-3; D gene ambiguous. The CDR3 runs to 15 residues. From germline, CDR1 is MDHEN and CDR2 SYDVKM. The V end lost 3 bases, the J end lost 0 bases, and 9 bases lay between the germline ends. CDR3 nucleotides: TGTGCCAGCAGTTTTAACACATACTCTGGAAACACCATATATTTT. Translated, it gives CASSFNTYSGNTIYF.

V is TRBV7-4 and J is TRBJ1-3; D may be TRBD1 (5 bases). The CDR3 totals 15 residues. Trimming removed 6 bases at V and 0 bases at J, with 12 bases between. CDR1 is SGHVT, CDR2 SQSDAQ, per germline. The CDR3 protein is CASSSNRYSGNTIYF. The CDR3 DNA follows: TGTGCCAGCAGTTCCAACAGGTACTCTGGAAACACCATATATTTT. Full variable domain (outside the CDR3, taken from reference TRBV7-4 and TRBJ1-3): GAGVSQSPRYKVAKRGRDVALRCDSISGHVTLYWYRQTLGQGSEVLTYSQSDAQRDKSGRPSGRFSAERPERSVSTLKIQRTEQGDSAVYLCASSSNRYSGNTIYFGEGSWLTVV.

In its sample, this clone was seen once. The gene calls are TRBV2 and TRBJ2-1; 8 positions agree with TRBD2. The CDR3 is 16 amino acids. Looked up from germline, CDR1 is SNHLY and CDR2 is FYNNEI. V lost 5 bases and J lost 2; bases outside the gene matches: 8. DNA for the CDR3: TGTGCCAGCAGTTCAGGACTAGCCCCCCCCTACAATGAGCAGTTCTTC. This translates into CASSSGLAPPYNEQFF.

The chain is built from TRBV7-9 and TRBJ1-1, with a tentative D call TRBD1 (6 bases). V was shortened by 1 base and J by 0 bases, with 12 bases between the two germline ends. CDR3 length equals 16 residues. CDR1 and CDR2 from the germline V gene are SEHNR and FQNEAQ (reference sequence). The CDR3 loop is CASSLGDNEMNTEAFF. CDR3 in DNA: TGTGCCAGCAGCTTAGGGGACAACGAAATGAACACTGAAGCTTTCTTT.

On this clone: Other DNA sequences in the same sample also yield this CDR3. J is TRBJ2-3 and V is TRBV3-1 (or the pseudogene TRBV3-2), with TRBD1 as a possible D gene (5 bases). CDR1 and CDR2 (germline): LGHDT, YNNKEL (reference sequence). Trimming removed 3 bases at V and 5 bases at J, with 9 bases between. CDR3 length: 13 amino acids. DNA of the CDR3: TGTGCCAGCAGCCAGGGGCGCGGAGATACGCAGTATTTT. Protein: CASSQGRGDTQYF.

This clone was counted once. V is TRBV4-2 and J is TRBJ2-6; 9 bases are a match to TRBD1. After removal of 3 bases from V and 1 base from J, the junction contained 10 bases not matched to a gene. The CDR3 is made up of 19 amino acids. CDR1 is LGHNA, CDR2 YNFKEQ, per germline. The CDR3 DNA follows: TGTGCCAGCAGCCACCGGACAGGGGAGGGTTCTTCTGGGGCCAACGTCCTGACTTTC. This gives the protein CASSHRTGEGSSGANVLTF.

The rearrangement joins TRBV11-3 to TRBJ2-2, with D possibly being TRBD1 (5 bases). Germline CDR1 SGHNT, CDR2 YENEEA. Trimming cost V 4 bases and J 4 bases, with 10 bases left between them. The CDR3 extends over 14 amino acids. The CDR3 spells CASSSRQITGELFF. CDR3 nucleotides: TGTGCCAGCAGCTCAAGACAGATCACCGGGGAGCTGTTTTTT.

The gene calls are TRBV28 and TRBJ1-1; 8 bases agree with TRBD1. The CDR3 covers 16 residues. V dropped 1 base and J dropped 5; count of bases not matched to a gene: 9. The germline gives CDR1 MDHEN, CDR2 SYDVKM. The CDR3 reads CASSLYPQGAKTEAFF. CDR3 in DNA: TGTGCCAGCAGTTTATATCCCCAGGGGGCGAAAACTGAAGCTTTCTTT.

CDR3 bases: TGTGCCAGTAGCCCTCTCCAGTTGGGGGGACAGCCCCAGCATTTT. It codes for CASSPLQLGGQPQHF. The rearrangement joins TRBV19 to TRBJ1-5, with D perhaps TRBD1 (5 bases). This CDR3 contains 15 residues. Germline CDR1 LNHDA, CDR2 SQIVND (reference sequence). V lost 6 bases and J lost 7, with 19 bases in between.

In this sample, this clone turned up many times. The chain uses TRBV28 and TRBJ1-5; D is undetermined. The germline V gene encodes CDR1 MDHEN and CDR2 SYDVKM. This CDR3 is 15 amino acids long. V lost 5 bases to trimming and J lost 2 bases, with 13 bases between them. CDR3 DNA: TGTGCCAGCAGTCTGTTCATTCGGGGCAATCAGCCCCAGCATTTT. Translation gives CASSLFIRGNQPQHF. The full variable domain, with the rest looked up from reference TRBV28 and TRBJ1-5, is DVKVTQSSRYLVKRTGEKVFLECVQDMDHENMFWYRQDPGLGLRLIYFSYDVKMKEKGDIPEGYSVSREKKERFSLILESASTNQTSMYLCASSLFIRGNQPQHFGDGTRLSIL.

For the CDR3, the DNA is TGCGCCAGCAGCGTCACAAACCGAGCGGAAGAGACCCAGTACTTC. It yields the protein CASSVTNRAEETQYF. The rearrangement joins TRBV5-1 to TRBJ2-5, with D maybe TRBD2 (5 bases). V lost 4 bases and J lost 3, with 16 bases in between. In germline, CDR1 is SGHRS, CDR2 YFSETQ. The CDR3 is 15 amino acids.

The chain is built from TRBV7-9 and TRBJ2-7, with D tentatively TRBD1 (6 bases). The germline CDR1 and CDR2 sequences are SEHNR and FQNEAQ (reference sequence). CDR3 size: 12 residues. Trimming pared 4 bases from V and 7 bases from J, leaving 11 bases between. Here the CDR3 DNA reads TGTGCCAGCAGCTCAGGGGCATATGAGCAGTACTTC. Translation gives CASSSGAYEQYF.

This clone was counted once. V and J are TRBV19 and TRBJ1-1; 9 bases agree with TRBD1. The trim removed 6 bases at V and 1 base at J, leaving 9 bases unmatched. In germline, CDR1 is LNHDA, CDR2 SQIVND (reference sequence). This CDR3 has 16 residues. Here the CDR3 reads CASSKPGQGRNTEAFF. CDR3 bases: TGTGCCAGTAGCAAGCCGGGACAGGGCCGGAACACTGAAGCTTTCTTT. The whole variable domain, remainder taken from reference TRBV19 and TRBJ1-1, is DGGITQSPKYLFRKEGQNVTLSCEQNLNHDAMYWYRQDPGQGLRLIYYSQIVNDFQKGDIAEGYSVSREKKESFPLTVTSAQKNPTAFYLCASSKPGQGRNTEAFFGQGTRLTVV.

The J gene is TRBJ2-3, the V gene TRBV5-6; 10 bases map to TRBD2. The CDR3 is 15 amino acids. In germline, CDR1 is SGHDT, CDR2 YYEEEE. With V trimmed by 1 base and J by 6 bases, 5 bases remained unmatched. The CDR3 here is CASSLLAGALDTQYF. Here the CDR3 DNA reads TGTGCCAGCAGCTTGCTAGCGGGGGCTTTGGATACGCAGTATTTT.

CDR3 DNA sequence: TGTGCCTGGAGTCACGGACTAGCGGCTAGCACAGATACGCAGTATTTT. Its protein product is CAWSHGLAASTDTQYF. The rearrangement uses TRBV30 and TRBJ2-3, with TRBD2 identical over 10 bases. The germline gives CDR1 GTSNPN, CDR2 SVGIG (reference sequence). Trimming cost V 2 bases and J 0 bases; bases outside gene matches: 5. The CDR3 length is 16 residues.

The CDR3 nucleotides are TGTGCCAGCAGCCAACCAGGGGGGGAGCTGTTTTTT. This codes for CASSQPGGELFF. The chain carries TRBV9 and TRBJ2-2; D is possibly TRBD1 (5 bases). V gave up 4 bases and J gave up 8 bases, with 9 bases separating them. CDR3 length: 12 residues. Germline assignment: CDR1 SGDLS and CDR2 YYNGEE.

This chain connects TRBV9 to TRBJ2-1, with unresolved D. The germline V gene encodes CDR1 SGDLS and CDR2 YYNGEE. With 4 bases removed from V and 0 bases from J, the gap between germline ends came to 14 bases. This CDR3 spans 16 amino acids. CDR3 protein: CASSTSVKNSYNEQFF. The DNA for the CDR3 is TGTGCCAGCAGCACCAGTGTCAAGAACTCCTACAATGAGCAGTTCTTC.

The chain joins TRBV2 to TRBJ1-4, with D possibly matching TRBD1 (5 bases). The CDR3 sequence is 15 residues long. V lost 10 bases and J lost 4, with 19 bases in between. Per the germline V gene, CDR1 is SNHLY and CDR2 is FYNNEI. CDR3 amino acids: CATTTGGTFNEKLFF. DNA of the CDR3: TGTGCCACCACGACGGGGGGGACCTTTAATGAAAAACTGTTTTTT.

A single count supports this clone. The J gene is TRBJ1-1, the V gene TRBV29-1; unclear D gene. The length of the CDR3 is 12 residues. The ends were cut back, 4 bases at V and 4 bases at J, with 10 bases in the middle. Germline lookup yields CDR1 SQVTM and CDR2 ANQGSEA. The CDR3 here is CSVGVSSTEAFF. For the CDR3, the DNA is TGCAGCGTTGGAGTTTCGAGCACTGAAGCTTTCTTT.

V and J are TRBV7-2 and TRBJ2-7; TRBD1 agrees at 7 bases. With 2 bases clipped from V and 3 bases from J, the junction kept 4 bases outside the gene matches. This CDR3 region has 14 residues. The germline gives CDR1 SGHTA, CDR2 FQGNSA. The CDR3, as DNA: TGTGCCAGCAGCTTAACAGGGGTCAGCTACGAGCAGTACTTC. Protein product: CASSLTGVSYEQYF.

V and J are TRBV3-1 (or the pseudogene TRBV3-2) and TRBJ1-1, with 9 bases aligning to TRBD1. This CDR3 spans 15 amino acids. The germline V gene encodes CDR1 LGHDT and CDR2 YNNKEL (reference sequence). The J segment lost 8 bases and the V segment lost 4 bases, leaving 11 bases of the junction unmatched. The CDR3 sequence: CASSPFVGTGNEAFF. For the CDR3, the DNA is TGTGCCAGCAGCCCTTTTGTTGGGACAGGGAACGAAGCTTTCTTT.

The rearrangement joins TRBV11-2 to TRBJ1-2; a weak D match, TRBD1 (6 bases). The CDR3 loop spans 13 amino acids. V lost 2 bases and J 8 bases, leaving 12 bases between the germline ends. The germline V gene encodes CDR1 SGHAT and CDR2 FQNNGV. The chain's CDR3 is CASSLRGIRGYTF. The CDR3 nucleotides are TGTGCCAGCAGCTTAAGGGGGATAAGAGGCTACACCTTC. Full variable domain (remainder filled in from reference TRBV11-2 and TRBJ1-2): EAGVAQSPRYKIIEKRQSVAFWCNPISGHATLYWYQQILGQGPKLLIQFQNNGVVDDSQLPKDRFSAERLKGVDSTLKIQPAKLEDSAVYLCASSLRGIRGYTFGSGTRLTVV.

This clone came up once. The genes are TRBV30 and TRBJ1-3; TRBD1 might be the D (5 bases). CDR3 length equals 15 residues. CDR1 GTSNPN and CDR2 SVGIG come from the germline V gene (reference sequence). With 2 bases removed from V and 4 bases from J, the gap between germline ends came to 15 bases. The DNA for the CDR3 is TGTGCCTGGAGTATTAGCTACAAGGGGGGAAACACCATATATTTT. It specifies CAWSISYKGGNTIYF.

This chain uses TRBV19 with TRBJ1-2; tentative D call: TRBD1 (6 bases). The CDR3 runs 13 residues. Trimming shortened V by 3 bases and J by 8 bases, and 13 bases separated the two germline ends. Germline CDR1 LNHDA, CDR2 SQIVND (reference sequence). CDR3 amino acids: CASSIVGAVGYTF. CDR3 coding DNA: TGTGCCAGTAGTATTGTGGGGGCGGTCGGCTACACCTTC.

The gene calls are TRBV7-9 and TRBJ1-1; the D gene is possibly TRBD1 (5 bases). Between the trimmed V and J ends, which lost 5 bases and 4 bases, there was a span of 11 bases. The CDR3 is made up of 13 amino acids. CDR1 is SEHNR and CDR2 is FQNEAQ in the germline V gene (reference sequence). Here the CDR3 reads CASSEQGSTEAFF. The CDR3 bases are TGTGCCAGCAGCGAGCAGGGTAGCACTGAAGCTTTCTTT.

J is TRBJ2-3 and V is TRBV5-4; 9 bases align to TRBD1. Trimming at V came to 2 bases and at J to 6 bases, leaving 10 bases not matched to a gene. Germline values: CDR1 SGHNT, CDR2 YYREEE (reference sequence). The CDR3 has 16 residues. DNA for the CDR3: TGTGCCAGCAGCTTTAGCCAGGGACAGGGAGCCGATACGCAGTATTTT. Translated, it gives CASSFSQGQGADTQYF.